These 23 T cell receptor beta chains were all obtained from the same sample, sequenced in a study of blood T cells in healthy people across ages. A sample-barcoded 5' primer and a J-beta primer mix were used in a second PCR of roughly 6 to 11 cycles. TCRdb re-derived calls from the 5' RACE reads in MiXCR, one entry per CDR3 protein. Of 730,000 or so distinct CDR3 sequences in the sample, 35% to 45% were seen once. The sample taken for sequencing was blood. These receptors all stem from a woman aged 60 to 75 in good health.

The chain recombines TRBV5-1 with TRBJ1-2; 8 bases are shared with TRBD1. Germline V gene sequence: CDR1 SGHRS, CDR2 YFSETQ. The CDR3 loop spans 16 amino acids. Trimming at V came to 4 bases and at J to 1 base, leaving 9 bases not matched to a gene. The CDR3 coding sequence is TGCGCCAGCAGCCGGGCCCCGGGACAGGATAACTATGGCTACACCTTC. It specifies CASSRAPGQDNYGYTF.

This clonotype was seen repeatedly, ten times or more. V and J are TRBV6-1 and TRBJ2-3; 10 nucleotides align to TRBD2. This CDR3 is 12 amino acids long. The trim removed 11 bases at V and 3 bases at J, leaving 2 bases unmatched. Germline loops: CDR1 MNHNS, CDR2 SASEGT. In DNA form, the CDR3 reads TGTGCCCTAGCGGGGGATACAGATACGCAGTATTTT. This translates into CALAGDTDTQYF.

The genes are TRBV20-1 and TRBJ2-3; D uncertain. The CDR3 covers 14 residues. The V gene's germline CDR1 is DFQATT and CDR2 SNEGSKA (reference sequence). Deletions cut 3 bases from V and 2 bases from J, with 12 bases between. CDR3 sequence reads: CSARALAVTDTQYF. The CDR3 bases are TGCAGTGCTAGGGCGTTAGCTGTCACAGATACGCAGTATTTT.

This clonotype came up a few times. The genes are TRBV12-3 or TRBV12-4 and TRBJ2-7; 8 nucleotides line up with TRBD1. V lost 3 bases and J lost 3; bases outside the gene matches: 13. There are 17 residues in the CDR3. The CDR3 reads CASSFRTGQVVRYEQYF. Here the CDR3 DNA reads TGTGCCAGCAGTTTCAGGACAGGGCAAGTGGTACGCTACGAGCAGTACTTC.

The chain recombines TRBV3-1 with TRBJ2-7; D possibly corresponds to TRBD2 (5 bases). Germline-derived CDR1 and CDR2 are LGHDT and YNNKEL (reference sequence). V was trimmed by 1 base and J by 2 bases, leaving 9 bases between them. This CDR3 region has 14 residues. The CDR3 here is CASSQGPGTYEQYF. DNA for the CDR3: TGTGCCAGCAGCCAAGGTCCGGGAACCTACGAGCAGTACTTC.

Remarks on this clonotype: A single base separates this from a much larger clone, so it may be a read error. The chain recombines TRBV4-1 with TRBJ1-3; the D is unclear. This CDR3 is 13 amino acids long. Germline CDR1 and CDR2: MGHRA and YSYEKL. V lost 0 bases and J lost 7, with 7 bases in between. The CDR3 region has the DNA TGCGCCAGCAGCCAAGAACATGGGAACACCATATATTTT. Its protein is CASSQEHGNTIYF.

The table lists this clonotype with a few counts. The chain has TRBV20-1 and TRBJ1-5; D is possibly TRBD1 (5 bases). CDR3 length equals 14 residues. V was cut by 0 bases and J by 5 bases, with 11 bases left in between. CDR1 DFQATT and CDR2 SNEGSKA come from the germline V gene (reference sequence). In nucleotides, the CDR3 is TGCAGTGCTAGAGATCAGGCAGGGCATCAGCCCCAGCATTTT. This sequence encodes CSARDQAGHQPQHF.

The chain employs TRBV5-1 and TRBJ1-2; possibly TRBD1 for D (5 bases). The V gene lost 4 bases and the J gene lost 8 bases, with 15 bases spanning the gap. The germline CDR1 and CDR2 sequences are SGHRS and YFSETQ. The CDR3 contains 13 residues. The CDR3 sequence is CASSEQQELGYTF. In DNA, the CDR3 is TGCGCCAGCAGCGAACAACAGGAGTTGGGCTACACCTTC.

This clonotype was detected only a few times. The CDR3, as DNA: TGTGCCAGCAGTCCGACGTACGGGGACTCCTCCTACGAGCAGTACTTC. As protein: CASSPTYGDSSYEQYF. The chain joins TRBV12-3 or TRBV12-4 to TRBJ2-7, with a weak D call TRBD2 (6 bases). Trimming pared 5 bases from V and 0 bases from J, leaving 17 bases between. This CDR3 spans 16 amino acids.

This clonotype was counted a few times. The chain links TRBV6-1 to TRBJ1-2; possibly TRBD1 for D (5 bases). V was clipped by 4 bases and J by 3 bases, with 9 bases between them. The V gene's germline CDR1 is MNHNS and CDR2 SASEGT. This CDR3 region has 13 residues. CDR3 in DNA: TGTGCCAGCAGTGGAGGGACCGACTATGGCTACACCTTC. It codes for CASSGGTDYGYTF.

This clonotype has ten or more counts. The chain joins TRBV12-3 or TRBV12-4 to TRBJ2-3; D unresolved. The length of the CDR3 is 11 residues. With 5 bases removed from V and 6 bases from J, the gap between germline ends came to 6 bases. Here the CDR3 DNA reads TGTGCCAGCAGTCGCGTGGATACGCAGTATTTT. Protein sequence: CASSRVDTQYF.

With regard to this clonotype: Its ends do not fully match the called genes, so a read error is possible. The V and J genes are TRBV12-3 or TRBV12-4 and TRBJ2-3; 9 nucleotides line up with TRBD2. The CDR3 contains 17 residues. The CDR3, as DNA: TGTGTCAGCAGGCCCCAAGTTGGCGCGGGGGGGCCGAGTACGCAGTATTTT. It specifies CVSRPQVGAGGPSTQYF.

J is TRBJ1-1 and V is TRBV30; D call uncertain. Deletions cut 2 bases from V and 0 bases from J, with 1 base between. In germline, CDR1 is GTSNPN, CDR2 SVGIG (reference sequence). This CDR3 region has 11 residues. The CDR3 DNA sequence: TGTGCCTGGAGTCTGAACACTGAAGCTTTCTTT. It is translated as CAWSLNTEAFF.

This clonotype turned up a few times. One end of the junction is discordant with germline, which a read error may explain. V gene TRBV12-3 or TRBV12-4 combines with J gene TRBJ2-5; 12 bases fit TRBD2. The CDR3 spans 15 residues. CDR3 sequence: CTSSLALASGREQYF. In DNA form, the CDR3 reads TGTACCAGCAGTTTAGCGCTGGCTAGCGGGAGGGAGCAGTACTTC.

This clonotype came up a few times. The chain combines TRBV7-8 with TRBJ2-1; no firm D call. This CDR3 is 16 amino acids long. V was pared by 5 bases and J by 1 base, with 15 bases between. Per germline, CDR1 SGHVS and CDR2 FQNEAQ. This chain's CDR3 is CASSLRPLRSYNEQFF. In nucleotides, the CDR3 is TGTGCCAGCAGCCTTCGGCCTCTTCGGTCCTACAATGAGCAGTTCTTC. The complete variable domain, with remaining parts taken from reference TRBV7-8 and TRBJ2-1, reads GAGVSQSPRYKVAKRGQDVALRCDPISGHVSLFWYQQALGQGPEFLTYFQNEAQLDKSGLPSDRFFAERPEGSVSTLKIQRTQQEDSAVYLCASSLRPLRSYNEQFFGPGTRLTVL.

This clonotype was seen many times. This chain joins TRBV2 and TRBJ2-7, with 11 bases identical to TRBD1. The V segment lost 5 bases and the J segment 6 bases; nucleotides outside the gene matches: 9. The CDR3 has 15 residues. Per germline, CDR1 SNHLY and CDR2 FYNNEI. Written as DNA, the CDR3 is TGTGCCAGCAGTCCGCCGGGACAGGGGGTCCGCGAGCAGTACTTC. Its translation: CASSPPGQGVREQYF.

In its sample, this clonotype was seen a few times. The CDR3 DNA is TGCAGCGTCGCTGGACAGGAGAATCAGCCCCAGCATTTT. It translates to CSVAGQENQPQHF. This chain connects TRBV29-1 to TRBJ1-5, with 7 bases that match TRBD1. Trimming removed 6 bases from V and 4 bases from J; junction bases left unmatched: 6. In germline, CDR1 is SQVTM, CDR2 ANQGSEA. CDR3 length equals 13 residues. Looking up the rest from reference TRBV29-1 and TRBJ1-5 gives the full variable domain: SAVISQKPSRDICQRGTSLTIQCQVDSQVTMMFWYRQQPGQSLTLIATANQGSEATYESGFVIDKFPISRPNLTFSTLTVSNMSPEDSSIYLCSVAGQENQPQHFGDGTRLSIL.

In this sample, this clonotype turned up a few times. The chain combines TRBV15 with TRBJ2-3; D is uncertain. V was trimmed by 1 base and J by 1 base, leaving 6 bases between them. Germline loops: CDR1 LNHNV, CDR2 YYDKDF (reference sequence). The CDR3 length is 14 residues. For the CDR3, the DNA is TGTGCCACCAGCAGAGGGCTGGGCACAGATACGCAGTATTTT. It yields the protein CATSRGLGTDTQYF.

The rearrangement uses TRBV7-6 and TRBJ2-5; D call uncertain. V lost 1 base, J lost 0 bases, and 9 bases lay in between. Per the germline V gene, CDR1 is SGHVS and CDR2 is FNYEAQ. The CDR3 is made up of 15 amino acids. CDR3 residues: CASSLGSVYQETQYF. CDR3 nucleotides: TGTGCCAGCAGCTTAGGGTCTGTGTACCAAGAGACCCAGTACTTC.

This clonotype occurred many times. The gene calls are TRBV27 and TRBJ2-5; TRBD1 aligns across 8 bases. There are 14 residues in the CDR3. Per germline, CDR1 MNHEY and CDR2 SMNVEV (reference sequence). V dropped 3 bases and J dropped 5; count of bases not matched to a gene: 5. The CDR3 protein is CASSFQGAGETQYF. Here the CDR3 DNA reads TGTGCCAGCAGTTTCCAGGGGGCAGGGGAGACCCAGTACTTC.

In the case of this clonotype: A much more abundant neighbour one base away suggests this may be a read error. This chain joins TRBV6-5 and TRBJ2-5, with 9 nucleotides matching TRBD1. CDR3 length: 15 residues. Germline V gene lookup returns CDR1 MNHEY and CDR2 SVGAGI. Here the CDR3 reads CTSSLQGAGQETQYF. CDR3 DNA sequence: TGTACCAGCAGTTTACAGGGGGCAGGGCAAGAGACCCAGTACTTC.

This chain connects TRBV29-1 to TRBJ1-4; unclear D gene. Germline assignment: CDR1 SQVTM and CDR2 ANQGSEA. Between the trimmed V and J ends, which lost 8 bases and 6 bases, there was a span of 10 bases. The CDR3 totals 11 residues. The CDR3 is CSLRKDEKLFF. CDR3 DNA: TGCAGCCTTAGGAAAGATGAAAAACTGTTTTTT.

The V and J genes are TRBV12-3 or TRBV12-4 and TRBJ2-5; TRBD1 matches 7 bases. The CDR3 has 15 residues. V shed 6 bases and J 2 bases; nucleotides not matched to a gene: 9. CDR3 in amino acids: CASSTGQSLQETQYF. Here the CDR3 DNA reads TGTGCCAGCAGCACGGGACAGAGTCTACAAGAGACCCAGTACTTC.